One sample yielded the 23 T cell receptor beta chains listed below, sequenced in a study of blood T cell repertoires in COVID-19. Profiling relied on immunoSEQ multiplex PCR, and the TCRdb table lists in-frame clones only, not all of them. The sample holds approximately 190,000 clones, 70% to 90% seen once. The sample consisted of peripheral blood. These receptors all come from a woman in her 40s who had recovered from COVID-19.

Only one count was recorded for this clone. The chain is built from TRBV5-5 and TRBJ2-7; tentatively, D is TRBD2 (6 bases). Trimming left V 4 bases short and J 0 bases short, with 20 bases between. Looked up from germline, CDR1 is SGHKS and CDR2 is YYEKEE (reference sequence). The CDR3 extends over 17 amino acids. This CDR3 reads CASSRGALSGDSYEQYF. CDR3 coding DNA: TGTGCCAGCAGCCGTGGGGCCCTTAGCGGAGACTCCTACGAGCAGTACTTC.

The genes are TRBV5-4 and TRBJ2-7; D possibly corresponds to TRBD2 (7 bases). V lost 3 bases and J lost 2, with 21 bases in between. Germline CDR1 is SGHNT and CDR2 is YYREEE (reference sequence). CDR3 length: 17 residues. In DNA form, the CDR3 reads TGTGCCAGCAGCTCCCCTGCGGGGGCGGGGATCACCTACGAGCAGTACTTC. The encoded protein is CASSSPAGAGITYEQYF.

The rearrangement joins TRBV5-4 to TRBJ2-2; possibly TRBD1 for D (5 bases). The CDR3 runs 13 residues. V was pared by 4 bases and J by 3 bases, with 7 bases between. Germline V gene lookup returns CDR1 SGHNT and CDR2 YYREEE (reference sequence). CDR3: CASSDSYTGELFF. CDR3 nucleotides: TGTGCCAGCAGCGACAGCTACACCGGGGAGCTGTTTTTT.

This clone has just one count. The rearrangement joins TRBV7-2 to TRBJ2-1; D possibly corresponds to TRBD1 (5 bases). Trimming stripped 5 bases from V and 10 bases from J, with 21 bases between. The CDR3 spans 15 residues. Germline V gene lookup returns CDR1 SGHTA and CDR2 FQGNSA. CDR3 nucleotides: TGTGCCAGCAGCCCAAGCATGTCCCGGACACAAGAGCAGTTCTTC. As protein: CASSPSMSRTQEQFF.

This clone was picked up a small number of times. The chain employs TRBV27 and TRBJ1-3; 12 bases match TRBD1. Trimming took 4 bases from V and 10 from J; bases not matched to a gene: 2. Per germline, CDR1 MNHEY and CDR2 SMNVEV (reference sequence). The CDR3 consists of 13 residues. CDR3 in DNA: TGTGCCAGCAGTTGGGACAGGGGGCAAACCATATATTTT. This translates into CASSWDRGQTIYF.

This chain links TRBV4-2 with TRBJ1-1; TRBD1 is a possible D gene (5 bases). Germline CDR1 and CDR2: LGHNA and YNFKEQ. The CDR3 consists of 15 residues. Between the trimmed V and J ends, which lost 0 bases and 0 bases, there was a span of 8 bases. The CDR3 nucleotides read TGTGCCAGCAGCCAAGATCGACAGCTGAACACTGAAGCTTTCTTT. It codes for CASSQDRQLNTEAFF.

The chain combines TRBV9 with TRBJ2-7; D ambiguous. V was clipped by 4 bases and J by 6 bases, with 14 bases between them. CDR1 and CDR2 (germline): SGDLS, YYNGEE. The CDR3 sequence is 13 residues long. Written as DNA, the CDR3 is TGTGCCAGCAGCCCGCTGGATCCGGGCGAGCAGTACTTC. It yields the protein CASSPLDPGEQYF.

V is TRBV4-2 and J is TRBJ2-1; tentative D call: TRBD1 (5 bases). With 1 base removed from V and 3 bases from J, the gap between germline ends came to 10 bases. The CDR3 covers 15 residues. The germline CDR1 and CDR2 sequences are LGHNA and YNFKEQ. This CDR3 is CASSQAQGNYNEQFF. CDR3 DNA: TGTGCCAGCAGCCAAGCTCAGGGAAACTACAATGAGCAGTTCTTC.

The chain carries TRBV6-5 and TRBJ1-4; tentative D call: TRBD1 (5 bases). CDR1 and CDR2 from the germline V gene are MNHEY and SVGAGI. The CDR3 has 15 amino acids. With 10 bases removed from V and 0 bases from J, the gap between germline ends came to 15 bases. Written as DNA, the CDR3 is TGTGCCAACCTTATAGGGGCTGCAACTAATGAAAAACTGTTTTTT. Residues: CANLIGAATNEKLFF.

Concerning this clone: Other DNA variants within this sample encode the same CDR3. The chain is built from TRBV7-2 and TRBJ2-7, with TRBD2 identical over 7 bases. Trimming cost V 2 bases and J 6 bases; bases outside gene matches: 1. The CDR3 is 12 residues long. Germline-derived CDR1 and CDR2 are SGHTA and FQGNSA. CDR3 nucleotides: TGTGCCAGCAGCTTATCGGGGGGCGAGCAGTACTTC. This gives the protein CASSLSGGEQYF.

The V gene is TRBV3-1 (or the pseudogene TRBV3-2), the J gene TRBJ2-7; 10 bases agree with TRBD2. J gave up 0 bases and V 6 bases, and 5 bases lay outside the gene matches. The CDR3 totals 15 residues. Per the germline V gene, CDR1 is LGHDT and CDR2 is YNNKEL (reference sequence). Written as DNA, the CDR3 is TGTGCCAGCAGTCGAACTAGCGGGGTCTCCTACGAGCAGTACTTC. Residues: CASSRTSGVSYEQYF.

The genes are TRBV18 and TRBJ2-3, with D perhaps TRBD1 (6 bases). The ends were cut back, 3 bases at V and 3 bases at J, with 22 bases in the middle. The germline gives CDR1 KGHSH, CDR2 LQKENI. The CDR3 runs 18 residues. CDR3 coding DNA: TGTGCCAGCTCACCTCCTACCGGGACAAAAGGTTTAACAGATACGCAGTATTTT. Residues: CASSPPTGTKGLTDTQYF.

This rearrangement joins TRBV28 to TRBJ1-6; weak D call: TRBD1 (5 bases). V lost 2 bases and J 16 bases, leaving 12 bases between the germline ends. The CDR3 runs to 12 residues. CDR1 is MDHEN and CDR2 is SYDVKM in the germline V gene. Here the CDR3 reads CASSLRGLNLHF. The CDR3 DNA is TGTGCCAGCAGTTTAAGGGGCCTAAATCTCCACTTT.

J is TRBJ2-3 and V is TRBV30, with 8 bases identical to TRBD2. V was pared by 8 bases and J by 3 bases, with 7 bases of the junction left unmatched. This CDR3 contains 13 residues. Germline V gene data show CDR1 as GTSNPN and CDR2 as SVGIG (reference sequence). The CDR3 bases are TGTGCCGGGACTAGGAGCATAACAGATACGCAGTATTTT. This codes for CAGTRSITDTQYF.

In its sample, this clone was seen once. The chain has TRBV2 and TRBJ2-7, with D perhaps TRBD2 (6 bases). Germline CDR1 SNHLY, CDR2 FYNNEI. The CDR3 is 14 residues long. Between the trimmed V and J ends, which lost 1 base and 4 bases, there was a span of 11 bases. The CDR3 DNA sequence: TGTGCCAGCAGTGAAGGGAGGGCCTCGTACGAGCAGTACTTC. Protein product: CASSEGRASYEQYF. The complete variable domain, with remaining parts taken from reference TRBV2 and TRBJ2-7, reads EPEVTQTPSHQVTQMGQEVILRCVPISNHLYFYWYRQILGQKVEFLVSFYNNEISEKSEIFDDQFSVERPDGSNFTLKIRSTKLEDSAMYFCASSEGRASYEQYFGPGTRLTVT.

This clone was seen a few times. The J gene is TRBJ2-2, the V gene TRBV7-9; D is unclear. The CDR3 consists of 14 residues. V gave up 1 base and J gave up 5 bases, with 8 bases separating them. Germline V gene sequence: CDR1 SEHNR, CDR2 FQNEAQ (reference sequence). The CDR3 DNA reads TGTGCCAGCAGCTTAGGGGCCGGAACCGGGGAGCTGTTTTTT. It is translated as CASSLGAGTGELFF. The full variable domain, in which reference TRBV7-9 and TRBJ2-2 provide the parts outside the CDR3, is DTGVSQNPRHKITKRGQNVTFRCDPISEHNRLYWYRQTLGQGPEFLTYFQNEAQLEKSRLLSDRFSAERPKGSFSTLEIQRTEQGDSAMYLCASSLGAGTGELFFGEGSRLTVL.

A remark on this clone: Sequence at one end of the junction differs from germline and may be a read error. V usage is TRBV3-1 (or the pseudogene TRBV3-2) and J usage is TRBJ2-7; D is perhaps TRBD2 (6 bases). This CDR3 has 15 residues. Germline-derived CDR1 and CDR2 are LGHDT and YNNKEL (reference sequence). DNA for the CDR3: TGTGCCAGCAGCCTCGCGTTGGACTACGGGAACCGAAAGAGGTTC. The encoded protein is CASSLALDYGNRKRF.

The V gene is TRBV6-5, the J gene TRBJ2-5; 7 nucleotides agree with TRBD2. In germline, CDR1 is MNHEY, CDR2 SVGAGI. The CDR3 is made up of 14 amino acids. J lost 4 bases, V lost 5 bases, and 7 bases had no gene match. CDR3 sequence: CASSLKGGRETQYF. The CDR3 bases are TGTGCCAGCAGTCTCAAGGGAGGGAGAGAGACCCAGTACTTC.

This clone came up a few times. Here the CDR3 DNA reads TGTGCCAGCAGCTTAGGTAGCGGGAGATGGCAGTTCTTC. This translates into CASSLGSGRWQFF. The chain combines TRBV11-3 with TRBJ2-1, with TRBD2 matching 9 bases. This CDR3 region has 13 residues. V was clipped by 1 base and J by 12 bases; unmatched bases: 4. The germline V gene has CDR1 SGHNT and CDR2 YENEEA.

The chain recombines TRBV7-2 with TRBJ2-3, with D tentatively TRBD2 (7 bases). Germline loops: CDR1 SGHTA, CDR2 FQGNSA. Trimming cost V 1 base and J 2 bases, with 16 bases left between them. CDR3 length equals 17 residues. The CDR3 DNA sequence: TGTGCCAGCAGCTTAGGGTCGGGGGGCCCACTCACAGATACGCAGTATTTT. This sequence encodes CASSLGSGGPLTDTQYF.

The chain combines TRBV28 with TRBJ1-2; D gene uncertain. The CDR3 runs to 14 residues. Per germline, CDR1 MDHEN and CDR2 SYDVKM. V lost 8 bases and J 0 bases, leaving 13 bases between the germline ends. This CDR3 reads CASLRAGANYGYTF. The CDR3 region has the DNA TGTGCCAGCTTGAGGGCAGGAGCTAACTATGGCTACACCTTC.

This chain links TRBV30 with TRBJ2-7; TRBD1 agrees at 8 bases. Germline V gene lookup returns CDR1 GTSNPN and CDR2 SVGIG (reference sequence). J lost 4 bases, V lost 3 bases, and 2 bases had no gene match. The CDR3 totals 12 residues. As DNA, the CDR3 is TGTGCCTGGAGCGGGACAGGTTACGAGCAGTACTTC. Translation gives CAWSGTGYEQYF.

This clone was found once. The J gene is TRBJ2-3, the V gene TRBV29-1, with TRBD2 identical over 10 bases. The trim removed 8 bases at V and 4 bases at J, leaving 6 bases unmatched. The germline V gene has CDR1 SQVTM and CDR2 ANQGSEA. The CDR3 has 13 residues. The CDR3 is CSSSSGSADTQYF. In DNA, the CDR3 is TGCAGCTCATCTAGCGGGAGTGCAGATACGCAGTATTTT.